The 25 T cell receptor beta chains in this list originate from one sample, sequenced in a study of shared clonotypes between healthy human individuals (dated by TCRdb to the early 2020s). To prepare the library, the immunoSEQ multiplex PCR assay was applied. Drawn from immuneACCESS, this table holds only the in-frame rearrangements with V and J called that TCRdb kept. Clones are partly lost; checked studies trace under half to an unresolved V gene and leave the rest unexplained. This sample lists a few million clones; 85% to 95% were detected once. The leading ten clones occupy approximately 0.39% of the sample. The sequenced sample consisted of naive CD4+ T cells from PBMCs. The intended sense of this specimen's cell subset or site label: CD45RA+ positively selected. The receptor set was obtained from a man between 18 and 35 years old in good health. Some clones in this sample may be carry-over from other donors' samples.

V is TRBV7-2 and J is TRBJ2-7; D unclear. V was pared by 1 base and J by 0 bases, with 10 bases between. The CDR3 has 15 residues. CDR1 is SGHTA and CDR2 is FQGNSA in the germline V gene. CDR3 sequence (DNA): TGTGCCAGCAGCTTAGGTCCTCAGAGCTCCTACGAGCAGTACTTC. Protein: CASSLGPQSSYEQYF.

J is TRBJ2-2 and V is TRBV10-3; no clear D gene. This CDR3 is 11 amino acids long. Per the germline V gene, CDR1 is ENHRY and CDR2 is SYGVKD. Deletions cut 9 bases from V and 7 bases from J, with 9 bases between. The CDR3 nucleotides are TGTGCCATTCAGAGCCTCGGGGAGCTGTTTTTT. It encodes CAIQSLGELFF.

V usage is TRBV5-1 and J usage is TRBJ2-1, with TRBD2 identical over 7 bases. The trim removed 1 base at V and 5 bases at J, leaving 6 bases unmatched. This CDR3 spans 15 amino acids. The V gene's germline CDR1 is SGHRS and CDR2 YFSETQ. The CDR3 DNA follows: TGCGCCAGCAGCTTGCCTAGCGGATATGACAATGAGCAGTTCTTC. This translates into CASSLPSGYDNEQFF. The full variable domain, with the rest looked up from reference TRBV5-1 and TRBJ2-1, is KAGVTQTPRYLIKTRGQQVTLSCSPISGHRSVSWYQQTPGQGLQFLFEYFSETQRNKGNFPGRFSGRQFSNSRSEMNVSTLELGDSALYLCASSLPSGYDNEQFFGPGTRLTVL.

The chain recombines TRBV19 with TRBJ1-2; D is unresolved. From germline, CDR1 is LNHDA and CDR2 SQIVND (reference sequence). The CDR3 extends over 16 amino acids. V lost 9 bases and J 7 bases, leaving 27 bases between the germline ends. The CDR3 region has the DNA TGTGCCAGGGTCCTTTGTAGCAGGCCCCTTTGGGGTGGCTACACCTTC. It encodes CARVLCSRPLWGGYTF. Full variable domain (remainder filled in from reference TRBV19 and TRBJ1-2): DGGITQSPKYLFRKEGQNVTLSCEQNLNHDAMYWYRQDPGQGLRLIYYSQIVNDFQKGDIAEGYSVSREKKESFPLTVTSAQKNPTAFYLCARVLCSRPLWGGYTFGSGTRLTVV.

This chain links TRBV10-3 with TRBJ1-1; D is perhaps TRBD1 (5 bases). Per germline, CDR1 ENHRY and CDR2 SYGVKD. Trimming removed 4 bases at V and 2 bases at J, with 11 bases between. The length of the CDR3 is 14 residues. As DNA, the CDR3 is TGTGCCATCAGTGTTACAGGACCAAACACTGAAGCTTTCTTT. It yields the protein CAISVTGPNTEAFF.

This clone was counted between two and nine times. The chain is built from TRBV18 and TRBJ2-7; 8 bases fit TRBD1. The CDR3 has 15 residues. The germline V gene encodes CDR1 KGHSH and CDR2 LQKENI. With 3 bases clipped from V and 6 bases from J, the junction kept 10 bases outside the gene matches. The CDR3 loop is CASSPSGGGPSEQYF. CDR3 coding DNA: TGTGCCAGCTCACCCTCAGGGGGCGGCCCCTCCGAGCAGTACTTC.

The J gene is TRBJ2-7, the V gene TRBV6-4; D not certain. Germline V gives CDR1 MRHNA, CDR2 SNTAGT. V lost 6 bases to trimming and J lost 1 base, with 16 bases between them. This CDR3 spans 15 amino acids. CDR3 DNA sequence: TGTGCCAGCAGCCAGTTTAGGGCCCTATCCTACGAGCAGTACTTC. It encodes CASSQFRALSYEQYF.

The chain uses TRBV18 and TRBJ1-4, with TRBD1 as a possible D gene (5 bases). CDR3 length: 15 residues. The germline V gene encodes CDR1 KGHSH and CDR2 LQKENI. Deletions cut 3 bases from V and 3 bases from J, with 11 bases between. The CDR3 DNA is TGTGCCAGCTCACCTGGAGGGACGTCTAATGAAAAACTGTTTTTT. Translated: CASSPGGTSNEKLFF.

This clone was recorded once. The CDR3, as DNA: TGCAGTCTCCTCGGCCGGGAGACCCAGTACTTC. Translated: CSLLGRETQYF. V and J are TRBV29-1 and TRBJ2-5; D call uncertain. The germline V gene has CDR1 SQVTM and CDR2 ANQGSEA. The CDR3 runs to 11 residues.

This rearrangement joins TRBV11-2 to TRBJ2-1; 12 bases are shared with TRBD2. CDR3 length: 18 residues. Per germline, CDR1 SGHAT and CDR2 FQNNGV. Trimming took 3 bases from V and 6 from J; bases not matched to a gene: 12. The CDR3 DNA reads TGTGCCAGCAGCTTTTTACCCCCTCTAGCGGGAGGGCGCAATGAGCAGTTCTTC. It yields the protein CASSFLPPLAGGRNEQFF.

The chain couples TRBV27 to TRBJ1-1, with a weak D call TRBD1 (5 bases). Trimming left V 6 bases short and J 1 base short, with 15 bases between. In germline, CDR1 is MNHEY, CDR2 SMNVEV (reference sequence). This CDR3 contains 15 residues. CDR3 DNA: TGTGCCAGCAGGCCCGGGACGGCTGAGAACACTGAAGCTTTCTTT. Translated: CASRPGTAENTEAFF.

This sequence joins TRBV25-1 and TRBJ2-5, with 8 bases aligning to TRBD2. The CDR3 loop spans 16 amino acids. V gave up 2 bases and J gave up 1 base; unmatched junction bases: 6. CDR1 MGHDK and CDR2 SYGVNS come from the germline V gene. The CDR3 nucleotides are TGTGCCAGCAGTGAAACCTCTAGCGGGCTCCAAGAGACCCAGTACTTC. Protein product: CASSETSSGLQETQYF.

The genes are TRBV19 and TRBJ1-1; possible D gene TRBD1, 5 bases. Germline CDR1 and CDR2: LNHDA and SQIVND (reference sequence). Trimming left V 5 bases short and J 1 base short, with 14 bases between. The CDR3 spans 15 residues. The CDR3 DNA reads TGTGCCAGTAGTTCCCCAGGGTCGGGGAACACTGAAGCTTTCTTT. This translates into CASSSPGSGNTEAFF.

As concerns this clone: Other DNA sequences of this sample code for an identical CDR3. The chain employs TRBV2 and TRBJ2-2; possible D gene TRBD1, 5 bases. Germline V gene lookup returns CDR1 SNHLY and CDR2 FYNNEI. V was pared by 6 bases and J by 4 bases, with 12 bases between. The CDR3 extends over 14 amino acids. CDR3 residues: CASRGRGGTGELFF. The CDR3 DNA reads TGTGCCAGCAGGGGGCGCGGTGGCACCGGGGAGCTGTTTTTT.

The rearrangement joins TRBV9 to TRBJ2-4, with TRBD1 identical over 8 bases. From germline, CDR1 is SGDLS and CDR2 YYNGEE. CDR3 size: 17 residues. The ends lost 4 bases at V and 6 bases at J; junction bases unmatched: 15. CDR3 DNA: TGTGCCAGCAGCCCCCGCCTAGCAGGGGGCGAATCAAACATTCAGTACTTC. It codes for CASSPRLAGGESNIQYF.

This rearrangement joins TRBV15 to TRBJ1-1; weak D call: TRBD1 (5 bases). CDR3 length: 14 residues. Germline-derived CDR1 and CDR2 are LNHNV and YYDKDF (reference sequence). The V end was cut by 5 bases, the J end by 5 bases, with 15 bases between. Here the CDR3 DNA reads TGTGCCACCAGCGCCCTAAGGGGCCGGACTGAAGCTTTCTTT. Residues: CATSALRGRTEAFF.

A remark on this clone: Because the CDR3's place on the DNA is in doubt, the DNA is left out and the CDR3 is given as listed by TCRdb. The CDR3 reads CASSFGEGYYEQYF. This chain uses TRBV28 with TRBJ2-7; the tabulated D call, TRBD2, remains unverified against the DNA. CDR1 is MDHEN and CDR2 is SYDVKM in the germline V gene. The CDR3 contains 14 residues when both ends are counted.

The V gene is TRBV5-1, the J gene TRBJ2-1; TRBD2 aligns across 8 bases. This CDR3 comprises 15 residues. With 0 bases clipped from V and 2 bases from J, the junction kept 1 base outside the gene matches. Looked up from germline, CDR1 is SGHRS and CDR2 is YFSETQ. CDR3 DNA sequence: TGCGCCAGCAGCTTGGGCGGGAGGACCTACAATGAGCAGTTCTTC. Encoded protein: CASSLGGRTYNEQFF.

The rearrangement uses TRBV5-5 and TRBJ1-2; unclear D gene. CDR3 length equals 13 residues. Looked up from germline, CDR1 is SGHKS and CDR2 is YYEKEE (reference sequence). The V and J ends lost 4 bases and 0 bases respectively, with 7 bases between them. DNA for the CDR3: TGTGCCAGCAGCCCACAGACTAACTATGGCTACACCTTC. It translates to CASSPQTNYGYTF.

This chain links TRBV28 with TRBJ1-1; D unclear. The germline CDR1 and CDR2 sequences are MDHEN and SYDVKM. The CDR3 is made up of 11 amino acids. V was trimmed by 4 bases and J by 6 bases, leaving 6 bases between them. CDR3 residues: CASSSVPEAFF. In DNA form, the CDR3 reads TGTGCCAGCAGTTCCGTGCCTGAAGCTTTCTTT.

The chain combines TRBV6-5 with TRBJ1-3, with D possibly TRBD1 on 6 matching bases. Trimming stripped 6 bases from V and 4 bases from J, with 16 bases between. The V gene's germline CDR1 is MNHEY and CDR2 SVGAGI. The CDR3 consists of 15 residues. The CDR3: CASRNKRTEGNTIYF. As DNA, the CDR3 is TGTGCCAGCAGAAATAAAAGGACAGAAGGAAACACCATATATTTT.

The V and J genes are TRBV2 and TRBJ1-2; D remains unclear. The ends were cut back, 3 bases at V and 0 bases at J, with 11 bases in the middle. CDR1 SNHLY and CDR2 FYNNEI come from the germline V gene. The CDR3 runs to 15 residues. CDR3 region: CASSEIRKSNYGYTF. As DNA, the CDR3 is TGTGCCAGCAGTGAGATCCGGAAATCTAACTATGGCTACACCTTC.

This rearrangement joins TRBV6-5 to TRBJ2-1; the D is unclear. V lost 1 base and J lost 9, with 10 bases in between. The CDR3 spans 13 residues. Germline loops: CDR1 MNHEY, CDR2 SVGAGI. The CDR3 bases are TGTGCCAGCAGTTACTTTGTGAACGGTGAGCAGTTCTTC. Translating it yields CASSYFVNGEQFF.

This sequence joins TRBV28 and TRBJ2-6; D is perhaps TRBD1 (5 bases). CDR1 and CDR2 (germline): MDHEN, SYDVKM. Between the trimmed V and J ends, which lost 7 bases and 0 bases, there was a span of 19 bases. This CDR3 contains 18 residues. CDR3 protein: CASKTGGRLSSGANVLTF. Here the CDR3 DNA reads TGTGCCAGCAAAACAGGTGGCAGGCTAAGCTCTGGGGCCAACGTCCTGACTTTC.

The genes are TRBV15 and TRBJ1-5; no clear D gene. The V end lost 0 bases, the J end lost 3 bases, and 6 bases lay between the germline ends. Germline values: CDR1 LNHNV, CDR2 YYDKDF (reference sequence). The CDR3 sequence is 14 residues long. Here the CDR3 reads CATSRDDNNQPQHF. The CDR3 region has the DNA TGTGCCACCAGCAGAGATGACAACAATCAGCCCCAGCATTTT. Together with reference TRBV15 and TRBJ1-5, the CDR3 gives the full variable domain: DAMVIQNPRYQVTQFGKPVTLSCSQTLNHNVMYWYQQKSSQAPKLLFHYYDKDFNNEADTPDNFQSRRPNTSFCFLDIRSPGLGDTAMYLCATSRDDNNQPQHFGDGTRLSIL.